A single sample is the source of the 22 T cell receptor beta chains below, sequenced in a study of T cells in women clearing cervical HPV infection. Data came from immunoSEQ multiplex PCR; TCRdb stores just in-frame clones and leaves some out. Its clone listing holds around 46,000 clones. The sequenced sample was blood buffy coat. Receptors were obtained from a woman between 18 and 69 years old with a cervical HPV16 infection that either progressed to CIN3+ or cleared (not recorded which).

A note on this clone: The CDR3 end is not reached by the read, which stops 3 residues before it; the germline J gene fills it in. The V call is TRBV2, the J call TRBJ1-2, with D hard to call. CDR1 and CDR2 (germline): SNHLY, FYNNEI. This CDR3 spans 12 amino acids. The germline V and J ends were trimmed by 1 base and 5 bases, with 5 bases remaining between them. The DNA read from the CDR3 is TGTGCCAGCAGTGAAGGCGGGTATGGC. This sequence encodes CASSEGGYG. The full CDR3 protein reads CASSEGGYGYTF.

Comment on this clone: Sequencing ends 3 residues short of the CDR3 end; the germline J gene provides the rest. J is TRBJ1-4 and V is TRBV2; 9 bases map to TRBD1. The trim removed 6 bases at V and 8 bases at J, leaving 4 bases unmatched. Germline loops: CDR1 SNHLY, CDR2 FYNNEI. The CDR3 is 13 residues long. CDR3 residues: CASRGQGYEKLFF. CDR3 DNA, as far as it was read: TGTGCCAGCAGGGGACAGGGCTACGAAAAA.

Details on this clone: Coverage ceases 3 residues before the CDR3 finishes, and the germline J gene fills in the end. The J gene is TRBJ2-2, the V gene TRBV5-1, with 8 bases identical to TRBD2. Germline V gene data show CDR1 as SGHRS and CDR2 as YFSETQ. There are 13 residues in the CDR3. V lost 4 bases and J lost 7; bases outside the gene matches: 3. The CDR3 here is CASSPGTSGELFF. The sequenced CDR3 bases are TGCGCCAGCAGCCCTGGGACTAGCGGGGAG.

A word on this clone: The CDR3 is cut off 3 residues early in the read; its end comes from the germline J gene. The rearrangement links TRBV30 to TRBJ2-5; D may be TRBD1 or TRBD2 (6 bases each). The V gene's germline CDR1 is GTSNPN and CDR2 SVGIG (reference sequence). CDR3 length equals 14 residues. V lost 2 bases, J lost 5 bases, and 15 bases lay in between. CDR3 DNA (partial): TGTGCCTGGAGTATACAGGGAGGCGAGGAGACC. Translation gives CAWSIQGGEET. In full, the CDR3 is CAWSIQGGEETQYF. Based on the CDR3 plus reference TRBV30 and TRBJ2-5, the full variable domain is SQTIHQWPATLVQPVGSPLSLECTVEGTSNPNLYWYRQAAGRGLQLLFYSVGIGQISSEVPQNLSASRPQDRQFILSSKKLLLSDSGFYLCAWSIQGGEETQYFGPGTRLLVL.

Concerning this clone itself: The read finishes 3 residues shy of the CDR3 end, and the germline J gene is used to complete it. The chain links TRBV6-2 or TRBV6-3 to TRBJ2-3, with 14 bases fitting TRBD2. CDR3 length equals 17 residues. The germline CDR1 and CDR2 sequences are MNHEY and SVGEGT. CDR3 protein: CASRLGLAGVLWETQYF. The covered CDR3 bases are TGTGCCAGCAGACTGGGACTAGCGGGAGTTTTGTGGGAGACG.

Worth noting for this clone: The CDR3 extends 3 residues past the end of the read, so its final part is completed from the germline J gene. The chain joins TRBV20-1 to TRBJ2-5, with D perhaps being TRBD1 or TRBD2 (7 bases each). Per germline, CDR1 DFQATT and CDR2 SNEGSKA (reference sequence). The CDR3 runs to 15 residues. V was pared by 3 bases and J by 4 bases, with 18 bases between. CDR3 DNA (partial): TGCAGTGCTAGCCCCGGGGAGGGGGCCGTAGAGACC. Translating it yields CSASPGEGAVET. The complete CDR3 reads CSASPGEGAVETQYF.

For this clone: Read data end 3 residues before the CDR3 end; the end is taken from the germline J gene. The J gene is TRBJ2-7, the V gene TRBV11-2, with 9 nucleotides matching TRBD1. CDR1 and CDR2 (germline): SGHAT, FQNNGV. The junction had 7 bases not matched to a gene; V was cut back by 5 bases and J by 2 bases. CDR3 length equals 15 residues. The CDR3 spells CASSATGTGPYEQYF. The DNA read from the CDR3 is TGTGCCAGCAGCGCCACCGGGACAGGGCCCTACGAG.

To note about this clone: The read ends 3 residues shy of where the CDR3 ends; the end is completed using the germline J gene. The chain links TRBV14 to TRBJ2-3, with D perhaps matching TRBD2 (5 bases). This CDR3 region has 13 residues. Germline CDR1 reads SGHDN; CDR2 reads FVKESK. V lost 0 bases and J lost 6, with 7 bases in between. CDR3 protein: CASSQDRGDTQYF. The covered CDR3 bases are TGTGCCAGCAGCCAAGATCGAGGGGATACG.

About this clone itself: The read terminates 3 residues ahead of where the CDR3 ends, so the germline J gene completes it. This chain links TRBV19 with TRBJ2-3; TRBD2 aligns across 11 bases. The CDR3 length is 16 residues. Germline CDR1 reads LNHDA; CDR2 reads SQIVND (reference sequence). V shed 1 base, J shed 2 bases, and the junction held 2 bases outside the gene matches. The CDR3 sequence is CASSIGLAGNTDTQYF. CDR3 bases read: TGTGCCAGTAGTATAGGACTAGCGGGAAACACAGATACG.

As regards this clone: The read comes to an end 3 residues before the CDR3 does, leaving the germline J gene to fill in the end. J is TRBJ1-1 and V is TRBV6-1; possible D gene TRBD1, 6 bases. Per the germline V gene, CDR1 is MNHNS and CDR2 is SASEGT. Trimming took off 6 bases at V and 0 bases at J, with 11 bases between the two ends. The CDR3 extends over 14 amino acids. The covered CDR3 bases are TGTGCCAGCAGGGAAACAGGGATGAACACTGAA. Its translation: CASRETGMNTE. The complete CDR3 sequence is CASRETGMNTEAFF.

On this clone: The read terminates 3 residues before the CDR3 end, so the remaining end is supplied by the germline J gene. This chain joins TRBV29-1 and TRBJ1-1; 11 positions match TRBD1. V lost 5 bases, J lost 1 base, and 9 bases stayed unmatched. This CDR3 is 16 amino acids long. Looked up from germline, CDR1 is SQVTM and CDR2 is ANQGSEA. The part of the CDR3 DNA that was read is TGCAGCGTTTTTTCGGGACAGGGGGACGAGAACACTGAA. Protein product: CSVFSGQGDENTE. The whole CDR3 reads CSVFSGQGDENTEAFF.

As to this clone: The read stops 3 residues short of the end of the CDR3; the missing end is completed from the germline J gene. The chain joins TRBV30 to TRBJ2-2; tentative D call: TRBD2 (6 bases). The germline V gene has CDR1 GTSNPN and CDR2 SVGIG (reference sequence). V shed 4 bases and J shed 3 bases, with 18 bases lying between them. This CDR3 is 16 amino acids long. Incomplete CDR3 DNA: TGTGCCTGGATCCTGGGACCGGGGGTTGACACCGGGGAG. Its protein product is CAWILGPGVDTGE. The complete CDR3 protein is CAWILGPGVDTGELFF.

Of note for this clone: The CDR3 extends 3 residues past the end of the read, so its final part is completed from the germline J gene. The V and J genes are TRBV20-1 and TRBJ2-3; D ambiguous. Trimming took 1 base from V and 6 from J, leaving 8 bases between them. This CDR3 region has 12 residues. CDR1 and CDR2 (germline): DFQATT, SNEGSKA (reference sequence). CDR3 bases read: TGCAGTGCTAGAGGGTTAGTTGATACG. Its translation is CSARGLVDT. The full CDR3 sequence reads CSARGLVDTQYF.

CDR3 residues: CASSQTSASQETQYF. The CDR3 bases that were read are TGTGCCAGCAGCCAAACTAGCGCATCCCAAGAGACC. V gene TRBV7-2 combines with J gene TRBJ2-5, with 7 bases matching TRBD2. The CDR3 end is not reached by the read, which stops 3 residues before it; the germline J gene fills it in. V shed 5 bases and J 1 base; nucleotides not matched to a gene: 7. Germline V lookup: CDR1 SGHTA, CDR2 FQGNSA. The CDR3 consists of 15 residues.

With regard to this clone: The read finishes 3 residues shy of the CDR3 end, and the germline J gene is used to complete it. V gene TRBV18 combines with J gene TRBJ1-1, with D maybe TRBD1 (5 bases). Germline V gives CDR1 KGHSH, CDR2 LQKENI. The CDR3 is 14 amino acids. Trimming removed 0 bases from V and 5 bases from J, with 10 bases in between. The CDR3 loop reads CASSPPAGPTEAFF. Partial CDR3 DNA: TGTGCCAGCTCACCACCGGCAGGGCCGACTGAA.

A remark on this clone: Coverage ceases 3 residues before the CDR3 finishes, and the germline J gene fills in the end. This chain connects TRBV5-1 to TRBJ1-4; TRBD1 is a possible D gene (6 bases). CDR3 length: 16 residues. CDR1 and CDR2 from the germline V gene are SGHRS and YFSETQ. V was trimmed by 4 bases and J by 8 bases, leaving 21 bases between them. The part of the CDR3 DNA that was read is TGCGCCAGCAGCACTGGGGGGGGCCCCGAAGAGGAAAAA. Protein: CASSTGGGPEEEK. The full CDR3 sequence reads CASSTGGGPEEEKLFF.

Points on this clone: The read terminates 3 residues ahead of where the CDR3 ends, so the germline J gene completes it. This sequence joins TRBV6-2 or TRBV6-3 and TRBJ2-7, with 8 bases lining up with TRBD1. The CDR3 runs 15 residues. Losses at the gene ends were 5 bases for V and 1 base for J; bases not matched to a gene: 7. CDR1 and CDR2 (germline): MNHEY, SVGEGT. The sequenced part of the CDR3 DNA is TGTGCCAGCAGTCGCTCAGGGGGCGCTTCCTACGAG. Translated: CASSRSGGASYE. The full CDR3 reads CASSRSGGASYEQYF.

Notes on this clone: The observed sequence ends 3 residues before the CDR3 terminus, with the missing tail filled in from the germline J gene. This chain links TRBV20-1 with TRBJ2-3; maybe TRBD2 (7 bases). The V end lost 5 bases, the J end lost 4 bases, and 19 bases lay between the germline ends. CDR3 length: 15 amino acids. Germline V CDR1 and CDR2: DFQATT, SNEGSKA (reference sequence). CDR3: CSAARTKGGADTQYF. CDR3 DNA (partial): TGCAGTGCTGCTCGGACTAAGGGGGGGGCAGATACG.

The CDR3: CSAVDSSGGDNEKLFF. The sequenced CDR3 bases are TGCAGTGCCGTGGACAGTTCGGGGGGGGATAATGAAAAA. V usage is TRBV20-1 and J usage is TRBJ1-4, with a tentative D call TRBD1 (6 bases). The read gets to within 3 residues of the CDR3 end, and the germline J gene fills in the rest. Germline values: CDR1 DFQATT, CDR2 SNEGSKA (reference sequence). The CDR3 sequence is 16 residues long. With 6 bases removed from V and 4 bases from J, the gap between germline ends came to 21 bases.

On this clone itself: The CDR3 goes on 3 residues after the read ends, and that part is filled in from the germline J gene. V is TRBV6-1 and J is TRBJ2-5; D is uncertain. The V gene lost 2 bases and the J gene lost 1 base, with 8 bases spanning the gap. The CDR3 has 14 amino acids. CDR1 is MNHNS, CDR2 SASEGT, per germline. The CDR3: CASSERGRQETQYF. The sequenced part of the CDR3 DNA is TGTGCCAGCAGTGAACGCGGTCGCCAAGAGACC.

The DNA read from the CDR3 is TGTGCCAGCTCACCATCTTTAGACAATGAG. Its protein is CASSPSLDNE. The full CDR3 is CASSPSLDNEQFF. The chain joins TRBV18 to TRBJ2-1, with D hard to call. The sequenced fragment ends 3 residues before the CDR3 boundary, so the rest is inferred from the germline J gene. Germline CDR1 KGHSH, CDR2 LQKENI. V was shortened by 2 bases and J by 5 bases, with 7 bases between the two germline ends. CDR3 length: 13 amino acids.

The covered CDR3 bases are TGTGCCACCCAACCGGGCCACTCTGGGGCCAACGTG. Translating gives CATQPGHSGANV. The entire CDR3 protein reads CATQPGHSGANVLFF. The chain carries TRBV19 and TRBJ2-2, with D possibly matching TRBD1 (5 bases). Read data end 3 residues before the CDR3 end; the end is taken from the germline J gene. The CDR3 consists of 15 residues. Looked up from germline, CDR1 is LNHDA and CDR2 is SQIVND (reference sequence).